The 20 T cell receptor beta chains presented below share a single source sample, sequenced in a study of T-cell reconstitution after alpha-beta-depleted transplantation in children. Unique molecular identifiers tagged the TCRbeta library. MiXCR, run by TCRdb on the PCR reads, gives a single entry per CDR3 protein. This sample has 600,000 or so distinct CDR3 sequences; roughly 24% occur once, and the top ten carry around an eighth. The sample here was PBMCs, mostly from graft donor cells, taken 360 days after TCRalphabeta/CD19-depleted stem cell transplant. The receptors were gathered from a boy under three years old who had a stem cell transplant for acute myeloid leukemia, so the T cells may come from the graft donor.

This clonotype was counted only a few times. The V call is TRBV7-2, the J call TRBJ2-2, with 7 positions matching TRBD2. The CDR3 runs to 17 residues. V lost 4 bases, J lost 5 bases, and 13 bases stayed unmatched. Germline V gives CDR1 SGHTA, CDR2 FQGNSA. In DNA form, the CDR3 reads TGTGCCAGCAGCTCCCTACAATGGGGGGGAGGAACCGGGGAGCTGTTTTTT. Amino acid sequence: CASSSLQWGGGTGELFF.

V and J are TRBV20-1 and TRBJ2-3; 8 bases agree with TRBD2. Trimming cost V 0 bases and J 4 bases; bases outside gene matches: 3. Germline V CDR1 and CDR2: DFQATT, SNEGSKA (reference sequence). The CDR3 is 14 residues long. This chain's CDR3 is CSARDSSGADTQYF. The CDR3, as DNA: TGCAGTGCTAGAGATAGTAGCGGGGCAGATACGCAGTATTTT.

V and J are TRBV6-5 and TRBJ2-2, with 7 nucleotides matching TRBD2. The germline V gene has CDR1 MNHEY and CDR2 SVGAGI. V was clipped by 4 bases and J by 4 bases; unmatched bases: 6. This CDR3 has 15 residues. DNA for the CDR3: TGTGCCAGCAGTTTGACTAGCCAGGGCACCGGGGAGCTGTTTTTT. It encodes CASSLTSQGTGELFF.

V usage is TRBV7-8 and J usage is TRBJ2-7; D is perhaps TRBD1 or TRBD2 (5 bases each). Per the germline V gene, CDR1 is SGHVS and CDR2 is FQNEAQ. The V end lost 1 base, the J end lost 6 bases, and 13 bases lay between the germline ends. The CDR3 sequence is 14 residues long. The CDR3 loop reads CASSLGQGVGEQYV. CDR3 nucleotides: TGTGCCAGCAGCTTAGGGCAGGGAGTAGGCGAGCAGTACGTC.

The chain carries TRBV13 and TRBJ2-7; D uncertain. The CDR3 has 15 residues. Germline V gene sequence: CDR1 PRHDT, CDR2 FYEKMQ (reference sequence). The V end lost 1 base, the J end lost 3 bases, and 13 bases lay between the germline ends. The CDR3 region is CASSLEGQHRYEQYF. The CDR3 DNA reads TGTGCCAGCAGCTTAGAAGGGCAACACCGCTACGAGCAGTACTTC.

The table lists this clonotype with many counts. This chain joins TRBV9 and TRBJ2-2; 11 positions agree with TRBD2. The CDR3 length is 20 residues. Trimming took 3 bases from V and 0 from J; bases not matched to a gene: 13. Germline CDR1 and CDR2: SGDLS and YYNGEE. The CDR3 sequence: CASSASLAGAQPANTGELFF. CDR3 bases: TGTGCCAGCAGCGCCTCACTAGCGGGGGCCCAACCCGCGAACACCGGGGAGCTGTTTTTT. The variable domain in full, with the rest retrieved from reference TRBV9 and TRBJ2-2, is DSGVTQTPKHLITATGQRVTLRCSPRSGDLSVYWYQQSLDQGLQFLIQYYNGEERAKGNILERFSAQQFPDLHSELNLSSLELGDSALYFCASSASLAGAQPANTGELFFGEGSRLTVL.

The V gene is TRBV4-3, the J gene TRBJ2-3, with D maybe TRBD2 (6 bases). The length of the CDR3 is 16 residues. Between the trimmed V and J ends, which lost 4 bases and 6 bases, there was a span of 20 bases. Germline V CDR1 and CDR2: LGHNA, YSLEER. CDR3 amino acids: CASSLQAGTPFDTQYF. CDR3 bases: TGCGCCAGCAGCCTTCAGGCGGGGACGCCATTTGATACGCAGTATTTT.

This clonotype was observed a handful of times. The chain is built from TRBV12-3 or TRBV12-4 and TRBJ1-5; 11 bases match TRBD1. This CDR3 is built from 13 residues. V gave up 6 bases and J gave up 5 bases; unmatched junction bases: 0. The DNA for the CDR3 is TGTGCCAGCAGGGGACAGGGGGATCAGCCCCAGCATTTT. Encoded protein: CASRGQGDQPQHF.

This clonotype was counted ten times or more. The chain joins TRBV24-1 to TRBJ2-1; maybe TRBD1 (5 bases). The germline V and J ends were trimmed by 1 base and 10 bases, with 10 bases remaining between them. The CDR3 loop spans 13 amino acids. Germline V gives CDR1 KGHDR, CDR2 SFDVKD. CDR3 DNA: TGTGCCACCAGTGATTTAAAGTGGGGCGAGCAGTTCTTC. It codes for CATSDLKWGEQFF.

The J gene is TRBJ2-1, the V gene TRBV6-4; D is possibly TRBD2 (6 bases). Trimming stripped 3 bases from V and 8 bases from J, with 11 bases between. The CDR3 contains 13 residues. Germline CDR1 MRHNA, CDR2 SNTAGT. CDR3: CASSEQGGDEQFF. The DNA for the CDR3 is TGTGCCAGCAGTGAGCAGGGAGGAGATGAGCAGTTCTTC.

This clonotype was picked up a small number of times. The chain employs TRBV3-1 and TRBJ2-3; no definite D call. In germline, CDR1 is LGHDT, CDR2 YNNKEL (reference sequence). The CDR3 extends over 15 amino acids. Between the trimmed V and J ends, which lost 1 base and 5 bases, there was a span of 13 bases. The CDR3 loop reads CASSQAWKPQDTQYF. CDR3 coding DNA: TGTGCCAGCAGCCAAGCATGGAAGCCCCAAGATACGCAGTATTTT.

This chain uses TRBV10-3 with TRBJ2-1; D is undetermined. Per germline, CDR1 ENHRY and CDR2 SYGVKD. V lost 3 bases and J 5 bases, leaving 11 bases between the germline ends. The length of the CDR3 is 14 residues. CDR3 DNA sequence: TGTGCCATCAGTGACCCCGGTCTCCACAATGAGCAGTTCTTC. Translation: CAISDPGLHNEQFF.

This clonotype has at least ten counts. CDR3 in DNA: TGCAGCGCTCCAACGGACTATACAGATACGCAGTATTTT. This sequence encodes CSAPTDYTDTQYF. V and J are TRBV29-1 and TRBJ2-3; D is perhaps TRBD2 (6 bases). Trimming left V 7 bases short and J 3 bases short, with 14 bases between. The germline CDR1 and CDR2 sequences are SQVTM and ANQGSEA. The CDR3 is 13 amino acids.

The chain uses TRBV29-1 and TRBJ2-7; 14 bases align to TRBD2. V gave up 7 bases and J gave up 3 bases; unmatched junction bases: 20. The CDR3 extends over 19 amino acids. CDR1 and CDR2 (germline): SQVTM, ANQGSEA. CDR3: CSAKGTGTSGGGTFYEQYF. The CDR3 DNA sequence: TGCAGCGCGAAGGGAACCGGGACTAGCGGGGGAGGTACCTTCTACGAGCAGTACTTC.

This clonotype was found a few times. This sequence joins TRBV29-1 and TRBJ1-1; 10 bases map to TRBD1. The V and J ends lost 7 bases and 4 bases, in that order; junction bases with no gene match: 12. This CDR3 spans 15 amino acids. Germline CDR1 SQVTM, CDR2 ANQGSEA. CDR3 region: CSALGTGDDGTEAFF. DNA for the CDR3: TGCAGCGCACTCGGGACAGGGGATGATGGCACTGAAGCTTTCTTT.

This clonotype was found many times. The CDR3 loop reads CASSLEPAVGELFF. CDR3 bases: TGTGCCAGCAGTCTGGAGCCGGCGGTCGGGGAGCTGTTTTTT. The chain uses TRBV12-3 or TRBV12-4 and TRBJ2-2; no clear D. Deletions cut 5 bases from V and 7 bases from J, with 14 bases between. The CDR3 contains 14 residues.

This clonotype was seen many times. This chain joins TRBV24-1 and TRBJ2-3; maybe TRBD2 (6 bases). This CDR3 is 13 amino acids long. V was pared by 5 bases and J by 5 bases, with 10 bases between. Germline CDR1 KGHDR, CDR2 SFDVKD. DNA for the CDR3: TGTGCCACCAGTGGCGGGGTAGGAGATACGCAGTATTTT. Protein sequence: CATSGGVGDTQYF.

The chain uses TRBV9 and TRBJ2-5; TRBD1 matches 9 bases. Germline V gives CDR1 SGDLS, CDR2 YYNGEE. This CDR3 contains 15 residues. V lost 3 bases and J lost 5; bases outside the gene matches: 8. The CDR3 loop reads CASSAGQGLVETQYF. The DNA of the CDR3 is TGTGCCAGCAGCGCGGGACAGGGTCTCGTCGAGACCCAGTACTTC.

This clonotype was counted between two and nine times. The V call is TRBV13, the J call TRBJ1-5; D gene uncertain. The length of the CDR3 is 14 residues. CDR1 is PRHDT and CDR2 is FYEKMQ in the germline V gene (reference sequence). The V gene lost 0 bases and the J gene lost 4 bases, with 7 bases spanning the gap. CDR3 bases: TGTGCCAGCAGCTTAGGAGTCCTTAATCAGCCCCAGCATTTT. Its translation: CASSLGVLNQPQHF.

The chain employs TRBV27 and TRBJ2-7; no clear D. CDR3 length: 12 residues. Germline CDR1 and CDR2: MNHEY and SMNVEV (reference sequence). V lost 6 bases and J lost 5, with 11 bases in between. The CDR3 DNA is TGTGCCAGCAGCTGGGGAAGGAACGAGCAGTACGTC. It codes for CASSWGRNEQYV.